There are a few counts of the clone carrying this T cell receptor (beta chain). With V trimmed by 4 bases and J by 6 bases, 11 bases remained unmatched. Germline CDR1 and CDR2: SGHTA and FQGNSA. This CDR3 has 15 residues. This record belongs to a study of blood T cell repertoires in COVID-19. At the level of the study: Samples taken during acute and convalescent COVID-19 were collected in the United States, Italy and Spain. The cDNA or gDNA used as material had been derived from T cells, B-cell-depleted T cells, or PBMCs.

In the authors' methods: Amplifying reference gene primers gave estimates of nucleated cell counts. Sequenced by immunoSEQ multiplex PCR; TCRdb stores in-frame clones only, minus some. V and J calls and clone size are copied from that table; D and trimming were computed from the DNA. The table has about 70,000 clones, under 95% seen once; the top ten hold roughly 9.1%. The sequence came from a human donor in a cohort sampled during active COVID-19. Sequences were obtained from peripheral blood. The chain has TRBV7-2 and TRBJ2-7; 8 bases line up with TRBD1. DNA of the CDR3: TGTGCCAGCAGCTCCTTACGGACAGGGTCGGCCGAGCAGTACTTC. This sequence encodes CASSSLRTGSAEQYF.